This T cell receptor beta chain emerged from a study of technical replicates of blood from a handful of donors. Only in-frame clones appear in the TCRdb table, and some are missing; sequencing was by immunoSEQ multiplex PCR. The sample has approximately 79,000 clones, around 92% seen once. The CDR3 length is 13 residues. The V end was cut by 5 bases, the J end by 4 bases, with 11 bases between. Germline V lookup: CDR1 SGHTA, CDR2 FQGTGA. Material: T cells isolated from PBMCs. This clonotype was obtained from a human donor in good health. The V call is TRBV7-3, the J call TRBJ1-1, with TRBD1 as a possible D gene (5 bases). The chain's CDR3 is CASSRAGGTEAFF. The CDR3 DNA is TGTGCCAGCAGCCGGGCCGGGGGCACTGAAGCTTTCTTT.